This entry features one T cell receptor beta chain sequence. What it recognizes is unknown. The sample originates from a study of blood T cells in healthy people across ages. Points from the study as a whole: A greater number of naive CD4+ cells and higher diversity distinguished long-lived donors from aged donors.

PCR was performed a second time for about 7 to 12 cycles using a sample-barcoded 5' primer and a J-beta primer mix. TCRdb analysed the 5' RACE reads with MiXCR anew, one entry per CDR3 protein. The sample includes about 640,000 distinct CDR3 sequences, 58% of them seen just once. The authors isolated at least 6 million PBMCs per sample. V trimming: 5 bases; J trimming: 3 bases; junction bases outside the gene matches: 10. The CDR3 spans 16 residues. Sample: blood. The sequence was obtained from a man between 60 and 75 years old in good health. V gene TRBV12-3 or TRBV12-4 combines with J gene TRBJ1-3, with 7 bases identical to TRBD1. The CDR3: CASSGDSSLNGNTIYF. As DNA, the CDR3 is TGTGCCAGCAGTGGGGACAGCTCCTTAAATGGAAACACCATATATTTT.